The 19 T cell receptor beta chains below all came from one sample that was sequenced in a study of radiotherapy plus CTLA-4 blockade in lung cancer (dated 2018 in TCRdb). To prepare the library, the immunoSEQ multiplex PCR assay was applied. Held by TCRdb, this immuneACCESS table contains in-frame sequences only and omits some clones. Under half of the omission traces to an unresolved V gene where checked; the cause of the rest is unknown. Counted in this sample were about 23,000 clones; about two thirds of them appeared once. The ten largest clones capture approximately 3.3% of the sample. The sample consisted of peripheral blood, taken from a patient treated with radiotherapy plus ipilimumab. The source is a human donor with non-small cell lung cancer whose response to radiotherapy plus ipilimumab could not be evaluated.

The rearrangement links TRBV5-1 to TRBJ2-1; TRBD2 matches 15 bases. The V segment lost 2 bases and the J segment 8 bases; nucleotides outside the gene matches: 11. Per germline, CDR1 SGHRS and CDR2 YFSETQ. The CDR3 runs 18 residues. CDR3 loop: CASSFFGLAGGPSDEQFF. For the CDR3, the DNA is TGCGCCAGCAGCTTCTTCGGACTAGCGGGAGGGCCAAGCGATGAGCAGTTCTTC.

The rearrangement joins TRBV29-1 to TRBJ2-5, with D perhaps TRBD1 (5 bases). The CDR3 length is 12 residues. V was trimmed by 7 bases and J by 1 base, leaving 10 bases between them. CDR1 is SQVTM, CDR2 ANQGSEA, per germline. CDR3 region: CSAADSQETQYF. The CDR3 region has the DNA TGCAGCGCCGCCGACAGCCAAGAGACCCAGTACTTC.

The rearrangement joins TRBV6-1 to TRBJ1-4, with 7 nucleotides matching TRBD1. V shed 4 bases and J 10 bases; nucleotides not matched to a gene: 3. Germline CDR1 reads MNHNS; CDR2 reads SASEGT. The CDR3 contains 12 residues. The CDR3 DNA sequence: TGTGCCAGCAGTGTGACAGGGCGAAAACTGTTTTTT. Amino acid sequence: CASSVTGRKLFF.

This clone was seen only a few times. This chain's CDR3 is CASSRETSGTSEAFF. The CDR3 coding sequence is TGTGCCAGCAGTAGAGAAACCTCCGGGACTTCTGAAGCTTTCTTT. V is TRBV2 and J is TRBJ1-1; D is possibly TRBD1 (5 bases). V shed 5 bases and J shed 6 bases, with 19 bases lying between them. Germline V gene sequence: CDR1 SNHLY, CDR2 FYNNEI. CDR3 length: 15 amino acids.

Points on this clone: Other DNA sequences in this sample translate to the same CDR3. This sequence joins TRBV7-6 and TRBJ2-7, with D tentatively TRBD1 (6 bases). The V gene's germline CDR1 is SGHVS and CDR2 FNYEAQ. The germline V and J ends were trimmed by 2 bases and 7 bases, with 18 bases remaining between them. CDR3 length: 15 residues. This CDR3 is CASSLLQGSLGEQYF. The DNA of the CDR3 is TGTGCCAGCAGCTTACTACAGGGATCCTTAGGGGAGCAGTACTTC.

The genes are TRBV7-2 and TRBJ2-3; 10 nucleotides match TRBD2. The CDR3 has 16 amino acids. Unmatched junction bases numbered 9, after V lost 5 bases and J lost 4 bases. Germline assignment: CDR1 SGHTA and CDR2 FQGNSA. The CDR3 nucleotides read TGTGCCAGCAGCCAGGCCGCTAGCGGGAGTCCAGATACGCAGTATTTT. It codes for CASSQAASGSPDTQYF.

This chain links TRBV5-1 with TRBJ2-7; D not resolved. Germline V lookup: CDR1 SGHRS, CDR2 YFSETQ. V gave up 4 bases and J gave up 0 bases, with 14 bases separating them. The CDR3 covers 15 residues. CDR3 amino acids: CASSLDPTSSYEQYF. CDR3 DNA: TGCGCCAGCAGCCTGGACCCCACGAGCTCCTACGAGCAGTACTTC.

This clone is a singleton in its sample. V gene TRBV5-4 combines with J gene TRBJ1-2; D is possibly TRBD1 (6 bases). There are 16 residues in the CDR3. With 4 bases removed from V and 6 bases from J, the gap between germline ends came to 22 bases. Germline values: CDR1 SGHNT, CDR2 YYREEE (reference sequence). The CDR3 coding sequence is TGTGCCAGCAGCAAGGCCCTCGGGGGGCGCAATGATGGCTACACCTTC. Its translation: CASSKALGGRNDGYTF.

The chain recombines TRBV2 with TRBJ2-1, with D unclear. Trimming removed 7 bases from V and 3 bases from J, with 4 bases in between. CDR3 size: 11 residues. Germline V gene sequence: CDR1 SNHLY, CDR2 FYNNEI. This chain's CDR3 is CASMYYNEQFF. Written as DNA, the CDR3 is TGTGCCAGCATGTACTACAATGAGCAGTTCTTC. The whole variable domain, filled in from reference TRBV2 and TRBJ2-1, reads EPEVTQTPSHQVTQMGQEVILRCVPISNHLYFYWYRQILGQKVEFLVSFYNNEISEKSEIFDDQFSVERPDGSNFTLKIRSTKLEDSAMYFCASMYYNEQFFGPGTRLTVL.

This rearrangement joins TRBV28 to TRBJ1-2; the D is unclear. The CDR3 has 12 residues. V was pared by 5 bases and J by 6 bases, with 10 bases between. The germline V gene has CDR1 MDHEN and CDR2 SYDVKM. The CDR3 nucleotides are TGTGCCAGCAGTCTTAACCAGAATGGCTACACCTTC. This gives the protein CASSLNQNGYTF.

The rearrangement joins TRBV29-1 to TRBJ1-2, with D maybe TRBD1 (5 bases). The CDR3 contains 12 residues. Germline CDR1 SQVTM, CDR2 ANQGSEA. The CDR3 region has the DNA TGCGGATCGGGGAGGGGAAGGTATGGCTACACCTTC. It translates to CGSGRGRYGYTF.

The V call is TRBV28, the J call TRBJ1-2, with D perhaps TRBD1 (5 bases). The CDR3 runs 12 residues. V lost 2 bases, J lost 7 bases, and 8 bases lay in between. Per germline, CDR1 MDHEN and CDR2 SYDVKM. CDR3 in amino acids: CASSLRTTGYTF. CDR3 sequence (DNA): TGTGCCAGCAGTTTACGGACAACTGGCTACACCTTC.

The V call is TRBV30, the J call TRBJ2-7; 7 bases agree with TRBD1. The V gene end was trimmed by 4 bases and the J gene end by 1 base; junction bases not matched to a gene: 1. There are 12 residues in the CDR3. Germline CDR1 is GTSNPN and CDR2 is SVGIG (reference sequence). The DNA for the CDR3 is TGTGCCTGGACGGGACAGTCCTACGAGCAGTACTTC. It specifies CAWTGQSYEQYF. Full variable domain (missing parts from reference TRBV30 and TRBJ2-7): SQTIHQWPATLVQPVGSPLSLECTVEGTSNPNLYWYRQAAGRGLQLLFYSVGIGQISSEVPQNLSASRPQDRQFILSSKKLLLSDSGFYLCAWTGQSYEQYFGPGTRLTVT.

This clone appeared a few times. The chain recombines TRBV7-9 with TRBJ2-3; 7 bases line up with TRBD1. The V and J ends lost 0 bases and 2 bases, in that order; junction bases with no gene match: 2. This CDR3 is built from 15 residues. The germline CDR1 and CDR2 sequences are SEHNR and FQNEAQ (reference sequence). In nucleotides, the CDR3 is TGTGCCAGCAGCTTAGCACAGGGGTCCACAGATACGCAGTATTTT. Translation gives CASSLAQGSTDTQYF. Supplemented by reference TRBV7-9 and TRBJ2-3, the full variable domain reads DTGVSQNPRHKITKRGQNVTFRCDPISEHNRLYWYRQTLGQGPEFLTYFQNEAQLEKSRLLSDRFSAERPKGSFSTLEIQRTEQGDSAMYLCASSLAQGSTDTQYFGPGTRLTVL.

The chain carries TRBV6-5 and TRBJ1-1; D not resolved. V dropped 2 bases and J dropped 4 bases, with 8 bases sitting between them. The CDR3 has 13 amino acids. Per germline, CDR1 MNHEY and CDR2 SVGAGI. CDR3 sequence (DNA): TGTGCCAGCAGTTACAGTCGAGCCACTGAAGCTTTCTTT. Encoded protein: CASSYSRATEAFF.

CDR3: CASSSQRGYNEQFF. For the CDR3, the DNA is TGTGCCAGCAGCTCCCAGCGGGGATACAATGAGCAGTTCTTC. V gene TRBV5-4 combines with J gene TRBJ2-1; 7 nucleotides agree with TRBD2. Germline V CDR1 and CDR2: SGHNT, YYREEE (reference sequence). The ends lost 3 bases at V and 4 bases at J; junction bases unmatched: 4. The CDR3 runs to 14 residues.

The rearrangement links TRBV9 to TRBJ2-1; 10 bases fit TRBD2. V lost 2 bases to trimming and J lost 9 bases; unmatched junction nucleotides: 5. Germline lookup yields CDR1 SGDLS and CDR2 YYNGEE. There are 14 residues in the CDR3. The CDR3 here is CASSVASGSGEQFF. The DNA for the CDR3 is TGTGCCAGCAGCGTCGCTAGCGGGAGCGGTGAGCAGTTCTTC.

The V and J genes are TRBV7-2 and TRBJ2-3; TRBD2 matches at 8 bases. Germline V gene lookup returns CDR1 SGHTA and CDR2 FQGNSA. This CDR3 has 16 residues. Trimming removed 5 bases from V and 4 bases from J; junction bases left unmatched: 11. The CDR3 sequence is CASSRPQQRESDTQYF. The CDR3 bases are TGTGCCAGCAGCCGCCCCCAGCAGCGGGAGTCAGATACGCAGTATTTT.

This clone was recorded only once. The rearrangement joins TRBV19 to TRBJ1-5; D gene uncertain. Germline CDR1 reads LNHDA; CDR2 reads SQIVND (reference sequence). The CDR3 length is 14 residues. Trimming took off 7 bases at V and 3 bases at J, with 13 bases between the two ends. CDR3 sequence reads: CASTWAGYNQPQHF. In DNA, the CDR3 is TGTGCCAGTACATGGGCAGGATACAATCAGCCCCAGCATTTT.